This record concerns one T cell receptor (beta chain) sequence. These data originate in a study of blood T cell repertoires in COVID-19. Germline assignment: CDR1 WNHNN and CDR2 SYGVQD (reference sequence). The CDR3 is 18 residues long. Trimming cost V 2 bases and J 5 bases; bases outside gene matches: 11. Clones were sequenced by immunoSEQ multiplex PCR, and TCRdb holds only the in-frame ones, with some missing. The sample holds roughly 280,000 clones, 85% to 90% seen once. The material sequenced was peripheral blood. The rearrangement uses TRBV10-1 and TRBJ2-2; TRBD2 matches 10 bases. This sequence originates from a woman aged 25 to 45 with COVID-19, enrolled during active disease. CDR3 DNA sequence: TGCGCCAGCAGTGAGAGGACCCAGCGGGAGGGCCAAACCGGGGAGCTGTTTTTT. Translation gives CASSERTQREGQTGELFF.